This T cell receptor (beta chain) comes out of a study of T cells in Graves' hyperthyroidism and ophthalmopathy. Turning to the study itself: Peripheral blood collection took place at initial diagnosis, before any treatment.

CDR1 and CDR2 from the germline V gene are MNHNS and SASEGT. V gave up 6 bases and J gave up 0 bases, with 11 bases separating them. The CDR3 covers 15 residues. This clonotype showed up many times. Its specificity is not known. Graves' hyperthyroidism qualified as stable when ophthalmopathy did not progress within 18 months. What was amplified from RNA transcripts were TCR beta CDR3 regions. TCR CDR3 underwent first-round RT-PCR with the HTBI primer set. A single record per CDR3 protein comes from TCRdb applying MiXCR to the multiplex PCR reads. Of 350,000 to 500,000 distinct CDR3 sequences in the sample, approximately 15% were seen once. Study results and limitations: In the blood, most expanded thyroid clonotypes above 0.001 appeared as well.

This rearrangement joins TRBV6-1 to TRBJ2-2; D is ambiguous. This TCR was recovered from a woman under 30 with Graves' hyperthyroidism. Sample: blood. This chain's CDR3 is CASSSGNPNTGELFF. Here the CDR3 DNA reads TGTGCCAGCAGCTCAGGAAACCCGAACACCGGGGAGCTGTTTTTT.